These T cell receptor beta chains were read from a single sample in a study of cytotoxic CD8 clonotypes in ibrutinib-treated CLL. The assay was immunoSEQ multiplex PCR, and TCRdb's table has in-frame clones only and misses some. The top ten hold roughly 3% of the sample, which has 150,000 to 200,000 clones, around nine tenths seen once. The sample here was PBMCs, taken at disease progression, from a patient treated with ibrutinib. Receptors originate from a human donor with chronic lymphocytic leukemia. The CDR3 runs from the conserved cysteine through the conserved F or W. A D gene is named only where the DNA matches it firmly.

V gene	D gene	J gene	CDR3 DNA	CDR3 protein
TRBV6-5	TRBD1	TRBJ2-1	TGTGCCAGCAGTAACAGACAGGGAAAATACAATGAGCAGTTCTTC	CASSNRQGKYNEQFF
TRBV15	NA	TRBJ2-3	TGTGCCACCAGCAGAGGACGGACTCCACCGGGCGATACGCAGTATTTT	CATSRGRTPPGDTQYF
TRBV7-8	TRBD2	TRBJ2-3	TGTGCCAGCAGCCCGACCCCCCGGGAGGCCACAGATACGCAGTATTTT	CASSPTPREATDTQYF
TRBV30	NA	TRBJ2-2	TGTGCCTGGAATAAGCTTGGCTTCAACACCGGGGAGCTGTTTTTT	CAWNKLGFNTGELFF
TRBV19	TRBD1	TRBJ1-2	TGTGCCAGTACCGACCCTCCAGGGGACAGCGTACATGGCTACACCTTC	CASTDPPGDSVHGYTF
TRBV30	NA	TRBJ1-1	TGTGCCTGGAGTGTTTTGTCCGGTTACACTGAAGCTTTCTTT	CAWSVLSGYTEAFF
TRBV18	NA	TRBJ1-4	TGTGCCAGCTCACCAAGCCCCTTGGGGACTAATGAAAAACTGTTTTTT	CASSPSPLGTNEKLFF
TRBV27	TRBD1	TRBJ1-4	TGTGCCAGCACCGATGACAGGGAAGGTGAAAAACTGTTTTTT	CASTDDREGEKLFF
TRBV25-1	TRBD2	TRBJ2-2	TGTGCCAGCAGTGAACCGCTCGGTAGCGGGAGTACCGGGGAGCTGTTTTTT	CASSEPLGSGSTGELFF
TRBV7-2	TRBD2	TRBJ2-7	TGTGCCAGCAGCTTGGGCCAGCAGATTAGCGGGAGAACTGCCGAGCAGTACTTC	CASSLGQQISGRTAEQYF
TRBV5-4	TRBD1	TRBJ2-5	TGTGCCAGCAGCGGAACAGGGGATCGCCAAGAGACCCAGTACTTC	CASSGTGDRQETQYF
TRBV25-1	NA	TRBJ2-3	TGTGCCAGCAGTTTTTCTGGGTCCAGGGGTACGCAGTATTTT	CASSFSGSRGTQYF
TRBV2	NA	TRBJ1-5	TGTGCCAGCAGTGAAGGGAGAATTAGCAATCAGCCCCAGCATTTT	CASSEGRISNQPQHF
TRBV9	NA	TRBJ2-3	TGTGCCAGCAGCGTAGGTGGTTCTAGCACAGATACGCAGTATTTT	CASSVGGSSTDTQYF